This T cell receptor (beta chain) was sequenced during a study of T cell responses to AZD1222 COVID-19 vaccine. For the study at large: Pooled together were second doses at about 4 or about 12 weeks. Study-wide points: With two AZD1222 doses given, Spike-specific TCR breadth and depth both rose. Mostly white British, mostly female donors; authors suggested clonal diversity may be underestimated.

To note about this clone: Its antigen is as yet unknown.

The repertoire was sequenced with immunoSEQ multiplex PCR; TCRdb's copy has only in-frame clones and lacks some. The sample carries tens of thousands of clones, around nine tenths recorded once. CDR1 SGHTS and CDR2 YDEGEE come from the germline V gene. CDR3 length: 16 residues. The V end was cut by 5 bases, the J end by 1 base, with 18 bases between. This material consisted of peripheral blood, taken on day 0 of AZD1222 vaccination. This receptor was obtained from an adult in good health. This chain connects TRBV5-8 to TRBJ1-1; TRBD1 is a possible D gene (5 bases). Here the CDR3 DNA reads TGTGCCAGCAGTCAATCACTCGGGGGGGGGAACACTGAAGCTTTCTTT. Protein: CASSQSLGGGNTEAFF.